This record looks at one TCR beta chain sequence and its context. Its antigen is unidentified. This sample was taken from a study of T cells expressing NK-cell markers. For the study at large: Repertoires of TCR beta were obtained from T cells sorted as CD3+CD56+NKG2C+, CD3+CD56+NKG2C- and CD3+CD56-NKG2C+. Seven HCMV-seropositive donors and one seronegative donor made up the eight sequenced donors.

The study, taken as a whole, reports: Several donors' CD3+CD56-NKG2C+ cells were dominated by the same clonotypes. HCMV specificity of expanded NKG2C+ T cell clones remained unclear.

TCRdb reworked the 5' RACE reads into one entry per CDR3 protein, no DNA. In total, the table holds about 150,000 distinct CDR3 sequences. This receptor was obtained from a man aged 18-70 years in good health. Input material: blood T cells: a sorted CD56 or NKG2C T cell subset, CD4+ or CD8+ T cells, or bulk PBMC T cells (not recorded which).

The CDR3 is CASSYWGKGTEAFF. The rearrangement uses TRBV6-2 or TRBV6-3 and TRBJ1-1. The CDR3 runs 14 residues. Germline V gives CDR1 MNHEY, CDR2 SVGEGT.